This TCR beta chain was documented in a study of OX40 agonist ivuxolimab in advanced cancers. Study context: Six ivuxolimab dose levels, 0.01 to 10 mg/kg, were given intravenously every 2 weeks.

The table came from immunoSEQ multiplex PCR; TCRdb's copy has only in-frame clones and leaves some out. The profile covers over 45,000 clones, with more than 75% appearing a single time and around 9% taken by the ten largest. This CDR3 has 19 amino acids. Trimming left V 2 bases short and J 5 bases short, with 24 bases between. CDR1 MGHRA and CDR2 YSYEKL come from the germline V gene. This clone was counted a few times. Autoimmune disease history or systemic immunosuppression led to patients being barred. Samples were taken at baseline and on day 1 of cycles 4 and 7. Sequencing used CD4+ or CD8+ T cells sorted from blood, obtained in a trial of the OX40 agonist ivuxolimab. The sequence was collected from an adult with an advanced solid tumor such as melanoma, head and neck, liver or kidney cancer. V and J are TRBV4-1 and TRBJ2-2; TRBD2 is a possible D gene (6 bases). CDR3 loop: CASSQRRLASRRGTGELFF. The CDR3 nucleotides read TGCGCCAGCAGCCAACGCAGACTCGCTTCCCGTCGGGGGACCGGGGAGCTGTTTTTT.